This T cell receptor (beta chain) was identified in a study of post-analysis software for immune sequencing data. Turning to the study itself: Progressive-relapsing, secondary progressive and relapsing-remitting multiple sclerosis were among the disease courses included. Regarding the study as a whole: Five or six TRBV segments appeared more often in patients than in controls, and TRBV5-6, TRBV5-1 and TRBV20-1 were among these. The F measure placed samples prepared in the same batch into strongly shared clusters.

Unique molecular identifiers were carried by the TCR beta cDNA libraries. TCRdb used MiXCR to reprocess the PCR reads, holding one entry per CDR3 protein. Among approximately 690,000 distinct CDR3 sequences, roughly three fifths were seen once, and the ten largest hold approximately 10%. Comments on this clonotype: What it binds is not known.

The V end was cut by 7 bases, the J end by 2 bases, with 13 bases between. The CDR3 runs 14 residues. Material for sequencing was blood. The sequence derives from a girl aged 2 to 9 with multiple sclerosis. This sequence joins TRBV12-3 or TRBV12-4 and TRBJ2-3, with unresolved D. The CDR3 is CASTLRPSTDTQYF. The DNA for the CDR3 is TGTGCCAGCACCCTAAGGCCCTCCACAGATACGCAGTATTTT.